The following is a T cell receptor beta chain sequence with its context. Its antigen is not identified. Whole-blood total RNA was extracted without T cell sorting. The V gene's germline CDR1 is LGHNA and CDR2 YSLEER. The CDR3 extends over 19 amino acids. This sample was included in a study of monozygotic twins with inflammatory bowel disease. Whole-study findings and limits: IBD patients shared fewer clonotypes with other individuals than healthy twins, especially patients with disease activity signs. The co-twins with IBD showed lower TCRbeta diversity (inverse Simpson) than their healthy siblings.

During cDNA synthesis, UMIs that each contained a 6-nucleotide sample barcode were added by means of template switching. TCRdb re-called the 5' RACE reads and shows each CDR3 protein once, DNA omitted. Here the sample table reports nearly 450,000 distinct CDR3 sequences. The chain links TRBV4-3 to TRBJ2-2; as DNA is missing, the TRBD2 call by TCRdb cannot be tested. What was sequenced was blood. The origin of this receptor is a human donor with ulcerative colitis or Crohn's disease, or a healthy co-twin of an affected twin (not recorded which). The CDR3 spells CASSQDTTSGWSPTGELFF.